The rows below give T cell receptor beta chains drawn from one sample of a study of tumour-infiltrating T cells in Burkitt lymphoma. TCRdb keeps only in-frame clones here, not all; method: immunoSEQ multiplex PCR. Among some 13,000 clones listed, 85% were seen once. Sequenced sample: tumor tissue. All receptors come from a human donor with diffuse large B-cell lymphoma. Both conserved end residues are part of each CDR3. A D gene is named only where the DNA matches it firmly. Some rows have no size entry. The others give once, few or many, or a class for an expanded clone.

v_call	d_call	cdr3_length	j_call	clone_size	cdr3_aa	cdr3_nt
TRBV4-3	-	13	TRBJ2-7	-	CASSQASGYEQYF	TGCGCCAGCAGCCAAGCCTCTGGATACGAGCAGTACTTC
TRBV7-2	-	13	TRBJ2-7	-	CASSLVGDYEQYF	TGTGCCAGCAGCTTAGTGGGAGACTACGAGCAGTACTTC
TRBV5-6	-	12	TRBJ2-2	once	CASSPYTGELFF	TGTGCCAGCAGCCCGTACACCGGGGAGCTGTTTTTT
TRBV9	-	14	TRBJ2-7	-	CASSVASVTYEQYF	TGTGCCAGTAGCGTCGCTAGCGTCACCTACGAGCAGTACTTC
TRBV2	-	14	TRBJ1-5	-	CASSDSGYNQPQHF	TGTGCCAGCAGTGATTCTGGTTACAATCAGCCCCAGCATTTT
TRBV4-1	TRBD1	18	TRBJ1-3	-	CASSRQERQGVSGNTIYF	TGCGCCAGCAGCCGCCAAGAAAGACAGGGGGTATCTGGAAACACCATATATTTT
TRBV27	-	15	TRBJ2-5	-	CASSSTGKYQETQYF	TGTGCCAGCAGTTCAACAGGGAAATACCAAGAGACCCAGTACTTC
TRBV10-3	-	13	TRBJ1-1	-	CAIQQGLLTEAFF	TGTGCCATCCAGCAGGGACTTCTCACTGAAGCTTTCTTT
TRBV12-5	TRBD2	14	TRBJ2-1	-	CASGSSGGAHEQFF	TGTGCTAGTGGGTCTAGCGGGGGGGCCCATGAGCAGTTCTTC
TRBV11-2	-	14	TRBJ1-1	-	CASSLTALNTEAFF	TGTGCCAGCAGCTTGACAGCTTTGAACACTGAAGCTTTCTTT
TRBV2	TRBD2	14	TRBJ2-1	-	CASLSGSSYNEQFF	TGTGCCAGCCTCAGCGGGAGCTCCTACAATGAGCAGTTCTTC
TRBV9	-	15	TRBJ2-3	-	CASSAIPAGTDTQYF	TGTGCCAGCAGCGCCATCCCCGCGGGCACAGATACGCAGTATTTT
TRBV18	-	15	TRBJ1-5	-	CASSPQGGGNQPQHF	TGTGCCAGCTCACCACAAGGGGGAGGCAATCAGCCCCAGCATTTT
TRBV5-1	TRBD1	16	TRBJ2-2	-	CASSLPLTGGPGELFF	TGCGCCAGCAGCTTGCCCCTAACAGGGGGCCCCGGGGAGCTGTTTTTT
TRBV25-1	-	13	TRBJ2-3	-	CAGSDNFGYTQYF	TGTGCCGGCAGTGATAATTTCGGATATACGCAGTATTTT
TRBV23-1	TRBD1	16	TRBJ2-7	-	CASSRPGQSSSYEQYF	TGCGCCAGCAGTCGCCCGGGACAGTCAAGCTCCTACGAGCAGTACTTC
TRBV7-3	-	15	TRBJ2-7	once	CASSPDGSRSYEQYF	TGTGCCAGCAGCCCTGACGGAAGCCGATCCTACGAGCAGTACTTC
TRBV7-2	TRBD1	16	TRBJ2-6	-	CASSLGGTGGANVLTF	TGTGCCAGCAGCTTAGGGGGGACAGGGGGGGCCAACGTCCTGACTTTC
TRBV11-1	-	14	TRBJ2-2	-	CASSLRQDTGELFF	TGTGCCAGCAGCTTAAGACAGGACACCGGGGAGCTGTTTTTT
TRBV5-6	TRBD1	17	TRBJ1-1	-	CASSLDIGTGGDTEAFF	TGTGCCAGCAGCTTGGATATAGGGACAGGGGGGGACACTGAAGCTTTCTTT
TRBV7-2	TRBD1	16	TRBJ2-2	-	CASRSQGARPTGELFF	TGTGCCAGCAGGTCTCAGGGGGCCCGTCCTACCGGGGAGCTGTTTTTT
TRBV18	-	14	TRBJ1-1	-	CASSRFEGDTEAFF	TGTGCCAGCTCACGGTTCGAAGGAGACACTGAAGCTTTCTTT
TRBV19	-	15	TRBJ1-6	few	CASSQGLTGGSPLHF	TGTGCCAGTAGTCAGGGTCTCACAGGCGGTTCACCCCTCCACTTT